The next 13 T cell receptor beta chains were all read from a single sample in a study of Ad26.COV2.S vaccination and SARS-CoV-2 variants. Treatment reported: roughly 18 received Ad26.COV2.S at low or high dose, single or two shots; five or six received placebo; per-sample allocation not given. The samples date from day 63 after the first vaccine or placebo injection. Clones were sequenced by immunoSEQ multiplex PCR, and TCRdb holds only the in-frame ones, with some missing. The table records around 250,000 clones, roughly 85% of them present only once. The material sequenced was peripheral blood, taken in a trial of Ad26.COV2.S vaccine versus placebo. The origin of the receptors is a person aged 18-60 years who received the Ad26.COV2.S COVID-19 vaccine or a placebo.

The V call is TRBV10-3, the J call TRBJ1-4; D gene uncertain. CDR3 length: 13 amino acids. Between the trimmed V and J ends, which lost 5 bases and 7 bases, there was a span of 11 bases. Germline assignment: CDR1 ENHRY and CDR2 SYGVKD. CDR3 sequence reads: CAISPSHIEKLFF. CDR3 nucleotides: TGTGCCATCAGTCCAAGTCACATTGAAAAACTGTTTTTT.

This clone was recorded at least ten times. The chain carries TRBV6-5 and TRBJ2-5; tentatively, D is TRBD2 (6 bases). Trimming cost V 7 bases and J 5 bases, with 17 bases left between them. From germline, CDR1 is MNHEY and CDR2 SVGAGI. The CDR3 extends over 14 amino acids. CDR3 sequence: CASTGGAGWETQYF. The CDR3 DNA reads TGTGCCAGCACTGGAGGGGCGGGCTGGGAGACCCAGTACTTC.

This chain links TRBV7-2 with TRBJ1-5, with D unclear. Germline CDR1 SGHTA, CDR2 FQGNSA. The CDR3 has 14 amino acids. V gave up 2 bases and J gave up 5 bases, with 10 bases separating them. CDR3 nucleotide sequence: TGTGCCAGCAGCTTATCTCCGTCAGATCAGCCCCAGCATTTT. Its translation: CASSLSPSDQPQHF.

The chain carries TRBV4-3 and TRBJ2-5, with no clear D. Germline loops: CDR1 LGHNA, CDR2 YSLEER. Trimming left V 2 bases short and J 4 bases short, with 14 bases between. The CDR3 has 15 residues. Written as DNA, the CDR3 is TGCGCCAGCAGCCAAAGTCCCCCTACGGGAGAGACCCAGTACTTC. This encodes CASSQSPPTGETQYF.

The chain has TRBV4-1 and TRBJ2-7; D is unresolved. The CDR3 runs to 14 residues. Germline V gene lookup returns CDR1 MGHRA and CDR2 YSYEKL. Trimming pared 0 bases from V and 3 bases from J, leaving 9 bases between. The CDR3 loop reads CASSQDENRYEQYV. The CDR3 DNA sequence: TGCGCCAGCAGCCAAGATGAAAATCGCTACGAGCAGTACGTC.

The V call is TRBV6-1, the J call TRBJ2-3; D might be TRBD1 or TRBD2, each matching 5 bases. The CDR3 runs to 16 residues. The V gene lost 0 bases and the J gene lost 2 bases, with 12 bases spanning the gap. Per germline, CDR1 MNHNS and CDR2 SASEGT. CDR3 protein: CASSEAFGGFTDTQYF. In nucleotides, the CDR3 is TGTGCCAGCAGTGAAGCATTTGGGGGATTCACAGATACGCAGTATTTT.

The chain has TRBV7-3 and TRBJ2-1; D gene uncertain. V gave up 5 bases and J gave up 0 bases, with 5 bases separating them. Germline CDR1 and CDR2: SGHTA and FQGTGA. The CDR3 has 13 residues. The CDR3 region is CASSKSSYNEQFF. The CDR3 DNA reads as TGTGCCAGCAGCAAAAGCTCCTACAATGAGCAGTTCTTC.

V and J are TRBV11-3 and TRBJ1-3; unclear D gene. Germline V CDR1 and CDR2: SGHNT, YENEEA. With 3 bases removed from V and 4 bases from J, the gap between germline ends came to 7 bases. The CDR3 sequence is 13 residues long. CDR3 sequence reads: CASSFNNGNTIYF. As DNA, the CDR3 is TGTGCCAGCAGCTTCAACAACGGAAACACCATATATTTT.

This rearrangement joins TRBV15 to TRBJ2-3; 9 nucleotides align to TRBD1. This CDR3 is built from 15 residues. The trim removed 1 base at V and 5 bases at J, leaving 4 bases unmatched. Per germline, CDR1 LNHNV and CDR2 YYDKDF (reference sequence). CDR3 in DNA: TGTGCCACCAGCAGAGCCTACAGGGGGCAAGATACGCAGTATTTT. This gives the protein CATSRAYRGQDTQYF.

V usage is TRBV7-9 and J usage is TRBJ1-1; D call uncertain. The CDR3 contains 13 residues. V lost 1 base to trimming and J lost 4 bases, with 7 bases between them. Germline lookup yields CDR1 SEHNR and CDR2 FQNEAQ (reference sequence). The CDR3 sequence is CASSLVGSTEAFF. The CDR3 bases are TGTGCCAGCAGCTTAGTCGGAAGCACTGAAGCTTTCTTT.

The chain uses TRBV25-1 and TRBJ1-5, with D possibly matching TRBD1 (5 bases). The CDR3 contains 14 residues. Germline loops: CDR1 MGHDK, CDR2 SYGVNS. Trimming pared 6 bases from V and 5 bases from J, leaving 14 bases between. The CDR3, as DNA: TGTGCCAGCAGCAAACCCCAGGGCTATCAGCCCCAGCATTTT. Translating gives CASSKPQGYQPQHF.

V usage is TRBV4-2 and J usage is TRBJ2-2; possible D gene TRBD1, 6 bases. Between the trimmed V and J ends, which lost 0 bases and 4 bases, there was a span of 12 bases. The CDR3 loop spans 16 amino acids. Germline V gives CDR1 LGHNA, CDR2 YNFKEQ. The CDR3 nucleotides read TGTGCCAGCAGCCAAGACCCAGGGGTTATCACCGGGGAGCTGTTTTTT. Protein product: CASSQDPGVITGELFF.

This chain connects TRBV7-9 to TRBJ1-1, with TRBD1 as a possible D gene (5 bases). V lost 0 bases to trimming and J lost 1 base, with 6 bases between them. The length of the CDR3 is 14 residues. Germline values: CDR1 SEHNR, CDR2 FQNEAQ (reference sequence). In nucleotides, the CDR3 is TGTGCCAGCAGCTTAGCGCAGGGGAACACTGAAGCTTTCTTT. Translation: CASSLAQGNTEAFF.